Below are 5 T cell receptor beta chains sequenced from a single sample in a study of cytomegalovirus exposure and HLA in healthy donors. Use of 60 Vbeta and 13 Jbeta primers characterized the PCR. Method: immunoSEQ multiplex PCR; TCRdb's copy keeps in-frame clones and lacks some. Of about 160,000 clones listed, about 65% were seen once; the top ten hold about 7%. Material: PBMCs. All receptors come from a man aged 40-50 years in good health and CMV-seropositive.

The chain recombines TRBV5-4 with TRBJ2-7; a possible D gene is TRBD2 (7 bases). The CDR3 covers 14 residues. Between the trimmed V and J ends, which lost 2 bases and 3 bases, there was a span of 12 bases. Per the germline V gene, CDR1 is SGHNT and CDR2 is YYREEE (reference sequence). CDR3 residues: CASSLEGGDYEQYF. CDR3 in DNA: TGTGCCAGCAGCTTAGAGGGGGGGGACTACGAGCAGTACTTC. Together with reference TRBV5-4 and TRBJ2-7, the CDR3 gives the full variable domain: ETGVTQSPTHLIKTRGQQVTLRCSSQSGHNTVSWYQQALGQGPQFIFQYYREEENGRGNFPPRFSGLQFPNYSSELNVNALELDDSALYLCASSLEGGDYEQYFGPGTRLTVT.

The chain uses TRBV5-1 and TRBJ1-4; D uncertain. Germline V gives CDR1 SGHRS, CDR2 YFSETQ. Trimming removed 7 bases from V and 0 bases from J, with 7 bases in between. This CDR3 is 13 amino acids long. The CDR3 DNA reads TGCGCCAGCGGGAGTGCAACTAATGAAAAACTGTTTTTT. It translates to CASGSATNEKLFF.

The chain links TRBV28 to TRBJ1-2; D unclear. CDR1 is MDHEN, CDR2 SYDVKM, per germline. Trimming removed 5 bases at V and 4 bases at J, with 5 bases between. The CDR3 is 11 amino acids. The CDR3 spells CASSGLYGYTF. The DNA for the CDR3 is TGTGCCAGCAGTGGACTCTATGGCTACACCTTC.

The chain joins TRBV5-5 to TRBJ2-5; 7 nucleotides line up with TRBD2. Germline CDR1 and CDR2: SGHKS and YYEKEE (reference sequence). Trimming took 6 bases from V and 4 from J; bases not matched to a gene: 3. This CDR3 is built from 12 residues. DNA of the CDR3: TGTGCCAGCATGGGGGGGGGAGAGACCCAGTACTTC. Translation gives CASMGGGETQYF. Based on the CDR3 plus reference TRBV5-5 and TRBJ2-5, the full variable domain is DAGVTQSPTHLIKTRGQQVTLRCSPISGHKSVSWYQQVLGQGPQFIFQYYEKEERGRGNFPDRFSARQFPNYSSELNVNALLLGDSALYLCASMGGGETQYFGPGTRLLVL.

The J gene is TRBJ1-5, the V gene TRBV11-3, with 9 positions matching TRBD1. Germline lookup yields CDR1 SGHNT and CDR2 YENEEA. The V segment lost 2 bases and the J segment 10 bases; nucleotides outside the gene matches: 12. This CDR3 is built from 16 residues. CDR3 sequence: CASSLRGGQGIRPQHF. CDR3 nucleotides: TGTGCCAGCAGCTTAAGGGGAGGACAGGGGATCCGCCCCCAGCATTTT.